This TCR beta chain was captured in a study of blood T cells in healthy people across ages. A second PCR, run for roughly 7 to 11 cycles, used a sample-barcoded 5' primer plus a J-beta primer mix. TCRdb re-called the 5' RACE reads through MiXCR, storing one row per CDR3 protein. Counted here are over 700,000 distinct CDR3 sequences, 20% to 30% occurring once; the ten biggest clones make up 9.4%. The CDR3 consists of 16 residues. CDR1 SGDLS and CDR2 YYNGEE come from the germline V gene. Trimming took 3 bases from V and 1 from J; bases not matched to a gene: 6. A few counts support this clonotype. These records were also assigned to another study, of T cells of mothers and their children.

The receptor was isolated from a boy younger than 18 in good health. This chain uses TRBV9 with TRBJ2-2; TRBD1 aligns across 7 bases. Sequenced sample: blood. For the CDR3, the DNA is TGTGCCAGCAGCGGCCGGGACAGAGAGAACACCGGGGAGCTGTTTTTT. Translated, it gives CASSGRDRENTGELFF.